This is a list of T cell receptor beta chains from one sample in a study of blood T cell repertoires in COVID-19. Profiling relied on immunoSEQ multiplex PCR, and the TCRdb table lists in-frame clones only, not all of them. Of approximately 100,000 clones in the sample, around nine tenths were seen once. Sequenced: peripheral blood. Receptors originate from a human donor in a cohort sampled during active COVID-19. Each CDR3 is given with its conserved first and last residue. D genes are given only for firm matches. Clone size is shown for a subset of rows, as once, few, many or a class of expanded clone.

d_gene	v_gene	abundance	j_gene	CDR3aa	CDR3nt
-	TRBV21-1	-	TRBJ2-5	CASSIRRQGGEETQYF	TGTGCCAGCAGCATTCGAAGACAGGGGGGTGAAGAGACCCAGTACTTC
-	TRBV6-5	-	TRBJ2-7	CASRDSRDYEQYF	TGTGCCAGCAGGGACAGTCGGGACTACGAGCAGTACTTC
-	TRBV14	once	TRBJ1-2	CASSQEAASAYGYTF	TGTGCCAGCAGCCAAGAAGCGGCCAGCGCCTATGGCTACACCTTC
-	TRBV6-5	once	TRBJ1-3	CASSPGVNTIYF	TGTGCCAGCAGTCCAGGGGTAAACACCATATATTTT
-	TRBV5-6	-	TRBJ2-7	CASSLYSLSSYEQYF	TGTGCCAGCAGCTTGTACAGTCTTAGCTCCTACGAGCAGTACTTC
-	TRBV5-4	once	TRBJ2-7	CASSTRDNTYEQYF	TGTGCCAGCAGCACCCGGGACAACACCTACGAGCAGTACTTC
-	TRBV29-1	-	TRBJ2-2	CSHESGNTGELFF	TGCAGCCACGAATCAGGGAACACCGGGGAGCTGTTTTTT
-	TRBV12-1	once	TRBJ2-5	CASSFVRRASGIPPVETQYF	TGTGCCAGCAGCTTCGTAAGGAGGGCTAGCGGGATACCACCGGTAGAGACCCAGTACTTC
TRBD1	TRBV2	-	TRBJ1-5	CASTPGQGNQPQHF	TGTGCCAGCACCCCGGGACAGGGCAATCAGCCCCAGCATTTT
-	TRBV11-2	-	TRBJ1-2	CASSSGGQVYGYTF	TGTGCCAGCAGCTCCGGGGGGCAGGTGTATGGCTACACCTTC
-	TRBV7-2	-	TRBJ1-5	CASSLVRSRQPQHF	TGTGCCAGCAGCTTAGTCAGGTCACGACAGCCCCAGCATTTT
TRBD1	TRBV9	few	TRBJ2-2	CASSSRPGTGNTGELFF	TGTGCCAGCAGCTCACGTCCCGGGACAGGGAACACCGGGGAGCTGTTTTTT
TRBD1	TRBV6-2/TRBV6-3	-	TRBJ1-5	CASSYSGQGGQPQHF	TGTGCCAGCAGTTACTCGGGACAGGGCGGTCAGCCCCAGCATTTT
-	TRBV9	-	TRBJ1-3	CASSVDPDFFGNTIYF	TGTGCCAGCAGCGTAGACCCTGACTTCTTTGGAAACACCATATATTTT
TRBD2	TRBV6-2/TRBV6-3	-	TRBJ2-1	CASTPIRLAGNEQFF	TGTGCCAGCACCCCCATCCGGCTAGCGGGGAATGAGCAGTTCTTC
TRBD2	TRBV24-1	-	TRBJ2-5	CATSAWGRGPEETQYF	TGTGCCACCAGTGCATGGGGGAGGGGACCTGAAGAGACCCAGTACTTC
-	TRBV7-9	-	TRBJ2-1	CASSLRGYNEQFF	TGTGCCAGCAGCTTAAGAGGTTACAATGAGCAGTTCTTC
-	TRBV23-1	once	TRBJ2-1	CASRDLYNEQFF	TGCGCCAGCAGGGACTTATACAATGAGCAGTTCTTC
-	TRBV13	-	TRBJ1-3	CASSQRPGTWGGNTIYF	TGTGCCAGCAGCCAGAGGCCAGGGACTTGGGGTGGAAACACCATATATTTT
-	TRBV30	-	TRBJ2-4	CAWSVNIAKNIQYF	TGTGCCTGGAGTGTGAACATAGCCAAAAACATTCAGTACTTC
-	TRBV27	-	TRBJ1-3	CASSPKGLKGNTIYF	TGTGCCAGCAGTCCTAAGGGACTCAAAGGAAACACCATATATTTT
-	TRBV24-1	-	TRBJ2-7	CATSDASERIYEQYF	TGTGCCACCAGTGATGCTAGCGAGAGGATTTACGAGCAGTACTTC
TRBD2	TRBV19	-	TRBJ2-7	CATPVGASGGSGPYEQYF	TGTGCCACCCCGGTCGGGGCTAGCGGGGGGAGCGGTCCCTACGAGCAGTACTTC
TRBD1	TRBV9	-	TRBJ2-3	CASSEDRGTDTQYF	TGTGCCAGCAGCGAGGACAGGGGGACAGATACGCAGTATTTT
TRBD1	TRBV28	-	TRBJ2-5	CASRDRGTETQYF	TGTGCCAGCAGGGACAGGGGGACAGAGACCCAGTACTTC
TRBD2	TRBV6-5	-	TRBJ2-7	CASSLLTSGYEQYF	TGTGCCAGCAGTCTACTTACTAGCGGCTACGAGCAGTACTTC
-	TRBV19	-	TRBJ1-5	CASSIAPTGGSRPQHF	TGTGCCAGTAGTATAGCCCCAACGGGGGGGTCCCGGCCCCAGCATTTT
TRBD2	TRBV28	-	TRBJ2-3	CASRRSGLGFTDTQYF	TGTGCCAGCAGACGCTCGGGACTAGGCTTCACAGATACGCAGTATTTT
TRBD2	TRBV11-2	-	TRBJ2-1	CASSRTSGGSYNEQFF	TGTGCCAGCAGCCGGACTAGCGGGGGATCCTACAATGAGCAGTTCTTC
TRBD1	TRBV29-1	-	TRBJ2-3	CSVSAFVGQGATDTQYF	TGCAGCGTTTCCGCGTTTGTAGGACAGGGGGCGACAGATACGCAGTATTTT
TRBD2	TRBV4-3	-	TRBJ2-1	CASSRLAGGKDNEQFF	TGCGCCAGCAGTCGACTAGCGGGAGGGAAGGACAATGAGCAGTTCTTC
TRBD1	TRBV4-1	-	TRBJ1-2	CASSNFKGANYGYTF	TGCGCCAGCAGCAATTTTAAGGGGGCGAACTATGGCTACACCTTC
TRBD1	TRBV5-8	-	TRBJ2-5	CASSLGWMRQGSVETQYF	TGTGCCAGCAGCTTGGGGTGGATGAGACAGGGCTCAGTGGAGACCCAGTACTTC
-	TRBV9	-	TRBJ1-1	CASSVMGREAEAFF	TGTGCCAGCAGCGTAATGGGAAGGGAGGCTGAAGCTTTCTTT
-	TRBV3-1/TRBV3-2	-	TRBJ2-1	CASSQDIKGHNEQFF	TGTGCCAGCAGCCAAGATATTAAGGGGCATAATGAGCAGTTCTTC
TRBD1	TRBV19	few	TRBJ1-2	CASSIFGQGGYTF	TGTGCCAGTAGTATTTTCGGACAGGGAGGCTACACCTTC
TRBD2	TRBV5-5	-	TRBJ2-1	CASSLDGGGFYNEQFF	TGTGCCAGCAGCTTGGACGGCGGGGGGTTCTACAATGAGCAGTTCTTC
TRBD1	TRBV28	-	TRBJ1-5	CASSQDREVAQPQHF	TGTGCCAGCAGCCAAGACAGGGAGGTCGCTCAGCCCCAGCATTTT
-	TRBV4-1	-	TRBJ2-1	CASSQDLFEQFF	TGCGCCAGCAGCCAAGATTTATTCGAGCAGTTCTTC
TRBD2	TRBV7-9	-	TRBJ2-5	CASSGIGTSGEETQYF	TGTGCCAGCAGCGGAATTGGGACTAGCGGGGAAGAGACCCAGTACTTC
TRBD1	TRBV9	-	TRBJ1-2	CASSFIQGADGYTF	TGTGCCAGCAGCTTTATACAGGGGGCGGATGGCTACACCTTC
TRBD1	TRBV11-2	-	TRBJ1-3	CASSARTGRSGNTIYF	TGTGCCAGCAGCGCCCGGACAGGCCGCTCTGGAAACACCATATATTTT
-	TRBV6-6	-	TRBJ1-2	CASSYSGGVNYGYTF	TGTGCCAGCAGTTACTCGGGGGGGGTTAACTATGGCTACACCTTC
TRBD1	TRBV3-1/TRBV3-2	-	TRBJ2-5	CASKDRGPQETQYF	TGTGCCAGCAAGGACAGGGGGCCCCAAGAGACCCAGTACTTC
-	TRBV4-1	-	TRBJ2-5	CASSQAATANQETQYF	TGCGCCAGCAGCCAAGCGGCGACAGCCAACCAAGAGACCCAGTACTTC
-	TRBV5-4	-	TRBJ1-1	CASSLWGGTEAFF	TGTGCCAGCAGCTTGTGGGGAGGCACTGAAGCTTTCTTT
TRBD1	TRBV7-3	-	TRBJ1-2	CASSYQPGQNYGYTF	TGTGCCAGCAGCTACCAGCCGGGACAGAACTATGGCTACACCTTC
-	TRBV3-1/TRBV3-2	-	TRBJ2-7	CASSQVPYGSHYEQYF	TGTGCCAGCAGCCAAGTACCATACGGGAGTCACTACGAGCAGTACTTC
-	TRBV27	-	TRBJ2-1	CASSLARVSSYNEQFF	TGTGCCAGCAGTTTGGCACGGGTTAGCTCCTACAATGAGCAGTTCTTC
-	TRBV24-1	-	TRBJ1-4	CATSDSGEKLFF	TGTGCCACCAGTGATTCCGGTGAAAAACTGTTTTTT
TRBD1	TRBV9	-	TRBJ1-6	CASSGSGTGGSYGALHF	TGTGCCAGCAGCGGATCCGGGACAGGGGGCTCGTATGGGGCCCTCCACTTT
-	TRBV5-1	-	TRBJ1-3	CASSLASGTGNTIYF	TGCGCCAGCAGCTTGGCCTCAGGGACTGGAAACACCATATATTTT
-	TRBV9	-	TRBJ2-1	CASSVVSGIGSVRNEQFF	TGTGCCAGCAGCGTAGTTTCCGGGATCGGATCAGTTCGGAATGAGCAGTTCTTC